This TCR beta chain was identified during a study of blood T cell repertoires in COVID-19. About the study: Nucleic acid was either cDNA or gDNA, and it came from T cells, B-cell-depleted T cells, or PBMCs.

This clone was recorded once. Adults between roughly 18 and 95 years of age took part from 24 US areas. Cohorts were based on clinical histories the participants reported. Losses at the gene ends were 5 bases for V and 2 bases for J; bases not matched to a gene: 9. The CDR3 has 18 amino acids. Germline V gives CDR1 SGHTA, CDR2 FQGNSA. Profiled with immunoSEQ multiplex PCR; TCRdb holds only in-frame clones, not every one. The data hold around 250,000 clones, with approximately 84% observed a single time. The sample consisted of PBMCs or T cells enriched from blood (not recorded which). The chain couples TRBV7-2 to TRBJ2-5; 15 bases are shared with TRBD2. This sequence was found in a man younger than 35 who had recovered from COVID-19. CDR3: CASSLPAGLAGGQETQYF. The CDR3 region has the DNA TGTGCCAGCAGCCTACCCGCCGGACTAGCGGGGGGGCAAGAGACCCAGTACTTC.